This T cell receptor (beta chain) came from a study of regulatory T cells in long-lasting Graves disease. General study findings and limits: When disease was persistent, TRBV28, TRBJ1-2 and TRBJ2-5 were the favored segments.

Time point noted: newly diagnosed GD, antithyroid drugs for less than 3 months. Extracted RNA from PBMCs served as the source of the TCR library. Peripheral blood, approximately 9.6 milliliters of it, was drawn into EDTA tubes. On this clonotype itself: Its antigen is currently unknown.

Arm-PCR of CDR3 regions and iRepertoire HTBI primers were used to build TCR beta libraries. TCRdb re-called the multiplex PCR reads through MiXCR, storing one row per CDR3 protein. The sample consists of hundreds of thousands of distinct CDR3 sequences, about 13% of them appearing once. CDR1 and CDR2 from the germline V gene are DFQATT and SNEGSKA (reference sequence). The CDR3 spans 15 residues. The V gene end was trimmed by 3 bases and the J gene end by 6 bases; junction bases not matched to a gene: 4. Separately, the same data were catalogued under a study of T cells in Graves' hyperthyroidism and ophthalmopathy. As that study records: If no ophthalmopathy progression occurred within 18 months, Graves' hyperthyroidism was stable. With the HTBI primer set, the TCR CDR3 went through a first round of RT-PCR.

The sample consisted of peripheral blood mononuclear cells (PBMCs), taken at new diagnosis, from a patient treated with antithyroid drugs. The TCR was taken from a man aged 25 to 45 with Graves disease. The J gene is TRBJ2-3, the V gene TRBV20-1, with 15 bases that match TRBD2. The CDR3 loop is CSASAGTSGRDTQYF. The CDR3 nucleotides are TGCAGTGCTAGCGCCGGGACTAGCGGGAGGGATACGCAGTATTTT.